This TCR beta chain derives from a study of OX40 agonist ivuxolimab in advanced cancers. The protocol was immunoSEQ multiplex PCR, while the TCRdb copy is restricted to in-frame clones and leaves out a portion. The table has roughly 76,000 clones, roughly 90% seen once. Germline loops: CDR1 SGHTA, CDR2 FQGNSA. This CDR3 is built from 14 residues. Trimming removed 1 base from V and 6 bases from J, with 10 bases in between. The sequence was collected from an adult with an advanced solid tumor such as melanoma, head and neck, liver or kidney cancer. Sequences were derived from CD4+ or CD8+ T cells sorted from blood, sampled in a trial of the OX40 agonist ivuxolimab. The chain combines TRBV7-2 with TRBJ1-5; D gene uncertain. The DNA for the CDR3 is TGTGCCAGCAGCTTAGAGCGGTTAAGTCAGCCCCAGCATTTT. As protein: CASSLERLSQPQHF.